Listed here is a single T cell receptor beta chain. Antigen: not known. Each of the donors was a healthy adult who was HIV-negative and had not had a recent acute infection or vaccination. This sample was taken from a study of shared clonotypes between healthy human individuals. Whole-study context: CD4 naive and memory got three plates each, CD8 naive two, CD8 memory one.

The study, taken as a whole, reports: Naive subsets generally exceeded memory subsets in estimated richness.

CDR1 is SGHTA and CDR2 is FQGNSA in the germline V gene. Trimming took off 3 bases at V and 8 bases at J, with 15 bases between the two ends. The CDR3 has 14 amino acids. Here immunoSEQ multiplex PCR was the method, and the copy in TCRdb shows in-frame clones only, minus some. This sample has over 1.4 million clones, with over 95% found just once. The rearrangement links TRBV7-2 to TRBJ2-3, with D uncertain. The sample consisted of naive CD4+ T cells sorted from blood. Subset defined: CD45RA+ positively selected. This TCR was recovered from a man aged 25-45 years in good health. CDR3 bases: TGTGCCAGCAGCTTGGCACTCCTTACAACTACGCAGTATTTT. Protein: CASSLALLTTTQYF.